Below, 23 T cell receptor beta chains from the same sample are listed, as sequenced in a study of tumor and adjacent non-tumor tissue in lung cancer. TCRbeta libraries were built with three rounds of nested PCR, modified from ARM-PCR. TCRdb reprocessed the multiplex PCR reads via MiXCR and lists one record per CDR3 protein. The table has about 100,000 distinct CDR3 sequences, 55% to 65% seen once. The template was RNA from unsorted bulk tissue. The normal lung tissue was taken more than 3 cm from the tumor edge. Input material: distant non-tumor lung tissue. The source is a man younger than 45 with non-small cell lung cancer.

This clonotype was observed a single time. Mismatch with germline at one junction end may stem from a read error. The chain combines TRBV11-2 with TRBJ1-1; D not resolved. Germline CDR1 reads SGHAT; CDR2 reads FQNNGV. The CDR3 has 14 amino acids. The CDR3 coding sequence is TGTACCAGCATCTTAGGGTCCGGAGCCACTGAAGCTTTCTTT. Translated: CTSILGSGATEAFF.

Comment on this clonotype: The conserved closing phenylalanine or tryptophan is absent in this CDR3, likely reflecting a read error. The J gene is TRBJ2-7, the V gene TRBV4-1, with 8 bases aligning to TRBD2. This CDR3 has 16 residues. Germline V lookup: CDR1 MGHRA, CDR2 YSYEKL. The CDR3 DNA reads TGCACCAGCAGCCAAGATGGGTCGGGAGGGACCTACGAGCAGTACCTC. It encodes CTSSQDGSGGTYEQYL.

A remark on this clonotype: One end of the junction varies from germline; a read error may be responsible. V gene TRBV5-1 combines with J gene TRBJ1-2; no clear D gene. The CDR3 spans 12 residues. The V gene's germline CDR1 is SGHRS and CDR2 YFSETQ. DNA of the CDR3: TGCGCCAACAGCTTGGAAGGCTATGGCTACACCTTC. Translating it yields CANSLEGYGYTF.

Details on this clonotype: One end of the junction does not line up with germline, which may come from a read error. The chain carries TRBV29-1 and TRBJ2-5, with unresolved D. Germline CDR1 reads SQVTM; CDR2 reads ANQGSEA. The CDR3 extends over 13 amino acids. CDR3 sequence: CSVSDGAQESQYF. For the CDR3, the DNA is TGCAGCGTTTCGGACGGTGCACAAGAGTCCCAGTACTTC. Variable domain in full (rest from reference TRBV29-1 and TRBJ2-5): SAVISQKPSRDICQRGTSLTIQCQVDSQVTMMFWYRQQPGQSLTLIATANQGSEATYESGFVIDKFPISRPNLTFSTLTVSNMSPEDSSIYLCSVSDGAQESQYFGPGTRLLVL.

Worth noting for this clonotype: No conserved phenylalanine or tryptophan ends this CDR3, so it is likely a read error. The genes are TRBV20-1 and TRBJ1-2, with D perhaps TRBD1 (6 bases). CDR1 is DFQATT, CDR2 SNEGSKA, per germline (reference sequence). CDR3 length: 14 amino acids. V lost 0 bases and J 6 bases, leaving 14 bases between the germline ends. In nucleotides, the CDR3 is TGCAGTGCTAGAGACAGCCACGGGGGCCATGGCTACACCCTC. It translates to CSARDSHGGHGYTL.

Note on this clonotype: A clone one base away is much larger, so this may be a read error. The gene calls are TRBV6-2 or TRBV6-3 and TRBJ2-7, with D uncertain. Germline lookup yields CDR1 MNHEY and CDR2 SVGEGT. CDR3 length: 14 residues. The CDR3 DNA reads TGTGCCAACAGTTACTCGAAGGGTAGGCACGAGCAGTACTTC. This translates into CANSYSKGRHEQYF.

A word on this clonotype: Since the CDR3 does not end with the conserved phenylalanine or tryptophan, this likely comes from a read error. The chain joins TRBV6-9 to TRBJ2-3; D uncertain. Germline V gene lookup returns CDR1 MNHGY and CDR2 SVAAGI. The CDR3 is 16 amino acids. V shed 3 bases and J shed 5 bases, with 18 bases lying between them. The CDR3 spells CASSYSGYSRIDTQYY. CDR3 nucleotide sequence: TGTGCCAGCAGTTACTCAGGCTATTCTAGAATAGATACGCAGTATTAT.

Note on this clonotype: The junction does not match germline at one end; this may be a read error. The genes are TRBV4-2 and TRBJ1-2; D is undetermined. Germline CDR1 LGHNA, CDR2 YNFKEQ. The CDR3 extends over 12 amino acids. The CDR3 sequence is CTSSQVGDGYTF. The CDR3 nucleotides read TGTACCAGTAGCCAAGTGGGTGACGGCTACACCTTC.

Turning to this clonotype: At one boundary the junction diverges from the germline segment, which might be a read error. The chain is built from TRBV11-2 and TRBJ2-3; D is possibly TRBD1 (6 bases). The CDR3 is 15 amino acids. Germline CDR1 SGHAT, CDR2 FQNNGV. The CDR3 is CASNFLSQGGDTQYF. CDR3 nucleotide sequence: TGTGCCAGCAACTTTCTTTCACAGGGTGGAGATACGCAGTACTTT.

Concerning this clonotype itself: The junction does not match germline at one end; this may be a read error. The V and J genes are TRBV7-8 and TRBJ2-7, with D perhaps being TRBD1 or TRBD2 (5 bases each). Germline CDR1 reads SGHVS; CDR2 reads FQNEAQ. The CDR3 length is 15 residues. CDR3: CANSLAPGRWYEQYF. The CDR3 DNA is TGTGCCAACAGCCTCGCCCCGGGACGGTGGTACGAGCAGTACTTC.

Comment on this clonotype: A read error may account for a junction end that differs from germline. The CDR3 DNA reads as TGCAGTGCTAGGGGACTAGCGTCGGGTTACTACAATAAGCAGTTCTTC. Protein product: CSARGLASGYYNKQFF. V and J are TRBV20-1 and TRBJ2-1, with TRBD2 identical over 10 bases. The germline CDR1 and CDR2 sequences are DFQATT and SNEGSKA (reference sequence). This CDR3 is 16 amino acids long.

Remarks on this clonotype: The junction shows a germline mismatch at one end, possibly a read error. V usage is TRBV6-4 and J usage is TRBJ2-1, with D perhaps TRBD2 (5 bases). Germline lookup yields CDR1 MRHNA and CDR2 SNTAGT. CDR3 length: 15 amino acids. The CDR3 DNA is TGTGCCAGCTGTGACTCCGCGGGCTCCTACAATGAGCAGTTGTTC. Its protein is CASCDSAGSYNEQLF.

This clonotype was counted a few times. Germline and junction disagree at one end, which may indicate a read error. The rearrangement uses TRBV6-5 and TRBJ2-7; D is undetermined. The V gene's germline CDR1 is MNHEY and CDR2 SVGAGI. CDR3 length: 15 residues. CDR3 DNA sequence: TGTGCCAGCAGTTATTTAGCCAGTCGAGGCTACAAGCAGTGCTTC. It codes for CASSYLASRGYKQCF.

This clonotype showed up many times. The V and J genes are TRBV6-2 or TRBV6-3 and TRBJ2-7; 13 bases match TRBD2. The CDR3 extends over 14 amino acids. V gave up 8 bases and J gave up 2 bases; unmatched junction bases: 3. Germline assignment: CDR1 MNHEY and CDR2 SVGEGT. This CDR3 reads CASEGLAGTYEQYF. The CDR3, as DNA: TGTGCCAGCGAGGGACTAGCGGGAACCTACGAGCAGTACTTC.

This clonotype is deemed medium-sized. The gene calls are TRBV20-1 and TRBJ2-7, with D possibly being TRBD2 (5 bases). Germline assignment: CDR1 DFQATT and CDR2 SNEGSKA (reference sequence). There are 13 residues in the CDR3. Trimming took off 3 bases at V and 3 bases at J, with 12 bases between the two ends. The CDR3 DNA is TGCAGTGCTAGCGGGGAAGACGTCTACGAGCAGTACTTC. Its translation is CSASGEDVYEQYF.

For this clonotype: This may arise from a read error, as a much more abundant clone is one base away. V and J are TRBV10-3 and TRBJ2-3, with 9 bases identical to TRBD2. The CDR3 is made up of 15 amino acids. Trimming at V came to 6 bases and at J to 0 bases, leaving 4 bases not matched to a gene. Germline loops: CDR1 ENHRY, CDR2 SYGVKD. The CDR3 nucleotides read TGTGCCATCAGAGAGCGGGGGGCTAGCACAGATACGCAGTATTTT. Protein product: CAIRERGASTDTQYF.

In this sample, this clonotype turned up many times. The chain joins TRBV20-1 to TRBJ1-2; TRBD1 aligns across 9 bases. Germline assignment: CDR1 DFQATT and CDR2 SNEGSKA (reference sequence). Losses at the gene ends were 4 bases for V and 6 bases for J; bases not matched to a gene: 6. CDR3 length equals 13 residues. The CDR3 bases are TGCAGTGCTACACATACAGGGGGCCATGGCTACACCTTC. It is translated as CSATHTGGHGYTF.

Notes on this clonotype: At one end the junction does not follow the germline gene, possibly because of a read error. The rearrangement uses TRBV12-3 or TRBV12-4 and TRBJ1-1, with 7 bases fitting TRBD1. The CDR3 sequence is 13 residues long. The DNA of the CDR3 is TGTACCAGCGAATACACAGGGGCCCTCGATGCTTTCTTT. As protein: CTSEYTGALDAFF.

Comment on this clonotype: A single base separates this from a much larger clone, so it may be a read error. The rearrangement links TRBV6-2 or TRBV6-3 to TRBJ2-1; D gene uncertain. Trimming left V 6 bases short and J 9 bases short, with 15 bases between. The germline gives CDR1 MNHEY, CDR2 SVGEGT. The CDR3 totals 13 residues. The CDR3 DNA sequence: TGTGCCAGCAGCCCCCTTCTTGGAAGTGAGCAGTTCTTC. Amino acids: CASSPLLGSEQFF.

The chain links TRBV11-2 to TRBJ2-4; tentatively, D is TRBD2 (6 bases). This CDR3 spans 16 amino acids. Germline CDR1 and CDR2: SGHAT and FQNNGV. V shed 4 bases and J shed 7 bases, with 20 bases lying between them. In nucleotides, the CDR3 is TGTGCCAGCAGCTCGAGAAGGTGGGGAGGTGGGAACATTCAGTACTTC. Amino acid sequence: CASSSRRWGGGNIQYF.

In its sample, this clonotype was seen once. The junction departs from germline at one end; a sequencing error may be responsible. The rearrangement uses TRBV12-3 or TRBV12-4 and TRBJ2-1; D remains unclear. There are 13 residues in the CDR3. The CDR3 nucleotides read TGTGCCGGCAGTTTCTGGACGCTCAATGAGCAGTTCTTC. Protein sequence: CAGSFWTLNEQFF.

This clonotype has more than one count but fewer than ten. Since a much larger clone is just one base distant, this may be a read error. The V call is TRBV6-2 or TRBV6-3, the J call TRBJ2-1, with 8 bases aligning to TRBD1. V was clipped by 6 bases and J by 8 bases; unmatched bases: 12. Germline CDR1 MNHEY, CDR2 SVGEGT. The CDR3 is made up of 15 amino acids. Written as DNA, the CDR3 is TGTGCCAGCAGCGTACAGGGGGAGAATCTCTATGAGCAGTTCTTC. Its translation is CASSVQGENLYEQFF.

Points on this clonotype: A much larger clone lies a single base off, so this may be a read error. The chain joins TRBV6-5 to TRBJ2-2, with a tentative D call TRBD2 (6 bases). The CDR3 spans 12 residues. Germline CDR1 and CDR2: MNHEY and SVGAGI. CDR3 loop: CASRALGGELSF. The CDR3 nucleotides read TGTGCCAGCAGGGCCCTGGGCGGGGAGCTGTCTTTT.